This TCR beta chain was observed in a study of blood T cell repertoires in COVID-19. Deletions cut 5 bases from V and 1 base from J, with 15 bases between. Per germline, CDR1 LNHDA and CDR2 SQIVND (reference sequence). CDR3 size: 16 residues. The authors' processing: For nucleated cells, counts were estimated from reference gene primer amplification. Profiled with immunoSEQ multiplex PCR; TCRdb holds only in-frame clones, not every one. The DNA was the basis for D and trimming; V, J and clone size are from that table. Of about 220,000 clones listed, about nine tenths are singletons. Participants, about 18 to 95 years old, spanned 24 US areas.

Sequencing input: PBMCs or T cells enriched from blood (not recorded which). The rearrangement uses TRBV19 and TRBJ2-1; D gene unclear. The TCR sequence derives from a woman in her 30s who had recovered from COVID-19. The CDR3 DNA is TGTGCCAGTAGTTTCGGTCCAGGCTTATCCTACAATGAGCAGTTCTTC. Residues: CASSFGPGLSYNEQFF.